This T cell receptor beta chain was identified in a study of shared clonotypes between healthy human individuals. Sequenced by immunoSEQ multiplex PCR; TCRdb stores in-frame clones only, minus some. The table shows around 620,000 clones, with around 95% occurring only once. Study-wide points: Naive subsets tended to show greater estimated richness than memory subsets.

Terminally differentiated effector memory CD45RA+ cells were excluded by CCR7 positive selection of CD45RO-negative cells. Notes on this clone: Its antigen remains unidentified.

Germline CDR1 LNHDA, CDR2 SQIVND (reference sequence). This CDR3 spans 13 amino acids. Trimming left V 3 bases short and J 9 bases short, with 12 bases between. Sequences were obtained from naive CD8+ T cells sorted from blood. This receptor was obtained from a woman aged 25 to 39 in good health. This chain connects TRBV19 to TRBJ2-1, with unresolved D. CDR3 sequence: CASSIIQSAEQFF. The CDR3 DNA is TGTGCCAGTAGTATCATCCAGTCTGCTGAGCAGTTCTTC. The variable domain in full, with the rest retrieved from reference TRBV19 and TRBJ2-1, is DGGITQSPKYLFRKEGQNVTLSCEQNLNHDAMYWYRQDPGQGLRLIYYSQIVNDFQKGDIAEGYSVSREKKESFPLTVTSAQKNPTAFYLCASSIIQSAEQFFGPGTRLTVL.